This T cell receptor beta chain emerged from a study of response to subunit inactivated influenza vaccine. TCRdb fed the RT-PCR reads into MiXCR, producing one record per CDR3 protein. The table shows about half a million distinct CDR3 sequences, with less than 8% occurring only once. This CDR3 spans 14 amino acids. Whole-study results and caveats: The authors suggested that few new T cells are recruited per seasonal influenza vaccination.

Details on this clonotype: Its antigen is not identified.

The gene calls are TRBV12-3 or TRBV12-4 and TRBJ1-5, with D maybe TRBD1 (5 bases). Source: PBMCs from blood, taken roughly 24 months after vaccination. This receptor was identified in a man between 50 and 69 years old who received an inactivated influenza vaccine. This CDR3 is CAGSRRGSNQPQHF. The CDR3 bases are TGTGCTGGCAGCCGACGGGGGAGCAATCAGCCCCAGCATTTT.